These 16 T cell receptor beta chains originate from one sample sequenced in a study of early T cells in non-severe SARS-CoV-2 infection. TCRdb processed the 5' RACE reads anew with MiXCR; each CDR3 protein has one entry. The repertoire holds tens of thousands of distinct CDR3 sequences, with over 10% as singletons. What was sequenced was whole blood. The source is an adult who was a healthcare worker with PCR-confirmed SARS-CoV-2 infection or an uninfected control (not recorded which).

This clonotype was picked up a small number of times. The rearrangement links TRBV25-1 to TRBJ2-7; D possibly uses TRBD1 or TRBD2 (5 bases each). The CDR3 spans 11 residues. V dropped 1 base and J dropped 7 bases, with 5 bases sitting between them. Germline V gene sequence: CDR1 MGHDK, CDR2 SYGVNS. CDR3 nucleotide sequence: TGTGCCAGCAGTGAATGGGGGGAGCAGTACTTC. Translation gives CASSEWGEQYF.

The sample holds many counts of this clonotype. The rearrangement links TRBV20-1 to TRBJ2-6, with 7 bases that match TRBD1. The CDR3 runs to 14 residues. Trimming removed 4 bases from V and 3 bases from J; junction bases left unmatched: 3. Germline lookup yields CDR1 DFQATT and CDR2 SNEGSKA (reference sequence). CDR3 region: CSATHRGGANVLTF. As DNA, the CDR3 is TGCAGTGCTACCCACAGGGGTGGGGCCAACGTCCTGACTTTC.

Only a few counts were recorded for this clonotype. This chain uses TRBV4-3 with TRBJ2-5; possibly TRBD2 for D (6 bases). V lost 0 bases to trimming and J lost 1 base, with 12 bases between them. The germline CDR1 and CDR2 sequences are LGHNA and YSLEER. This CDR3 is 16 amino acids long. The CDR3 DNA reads TGCGCCAGCAGCCAAGACCGCGCGGGGCCCCAAGAGACCCAGTACTTC. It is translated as CASSQDRAGPQETQYF.

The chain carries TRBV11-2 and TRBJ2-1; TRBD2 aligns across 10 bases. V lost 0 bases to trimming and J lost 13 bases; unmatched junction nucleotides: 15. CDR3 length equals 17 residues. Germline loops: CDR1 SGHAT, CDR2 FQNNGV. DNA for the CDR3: TGTGCCAGCAGCTTAGATTGGAGCGGGGGGGCTCCGTCAGTCCAGTTCTTC. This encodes CASSLDWSGGAPSVQFF.

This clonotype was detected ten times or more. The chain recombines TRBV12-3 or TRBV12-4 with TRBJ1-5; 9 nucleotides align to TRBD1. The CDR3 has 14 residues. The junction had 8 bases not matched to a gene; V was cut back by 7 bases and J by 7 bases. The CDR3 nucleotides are TGTGCCAGCACTAAAACAGGGGGCGAACAGCCCCAGCATTTT. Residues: CASTKTGGEQPQHF.

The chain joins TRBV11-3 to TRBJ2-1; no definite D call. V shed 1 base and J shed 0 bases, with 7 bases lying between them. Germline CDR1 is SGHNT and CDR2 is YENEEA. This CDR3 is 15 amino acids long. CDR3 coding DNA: TGTGCCAGCAGCTTAGGACGAGGCTCCTACAATGAGCAGTTCTTC. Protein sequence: CASSLGRGSYNEQFF.

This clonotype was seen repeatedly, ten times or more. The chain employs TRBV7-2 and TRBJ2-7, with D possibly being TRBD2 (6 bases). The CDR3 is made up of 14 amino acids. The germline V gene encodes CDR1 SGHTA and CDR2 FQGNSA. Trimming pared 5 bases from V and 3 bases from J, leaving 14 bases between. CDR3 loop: CASSPNPGGYEQYF. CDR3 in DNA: TGTGCCAGCAGCCCCAACCCCGGGGGCTACGAGCAGTACTTC.

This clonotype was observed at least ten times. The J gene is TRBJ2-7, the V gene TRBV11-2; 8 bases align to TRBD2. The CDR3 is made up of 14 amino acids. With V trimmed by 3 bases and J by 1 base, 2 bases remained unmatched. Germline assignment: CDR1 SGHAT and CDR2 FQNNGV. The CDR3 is CASSFSSGSYEQYF. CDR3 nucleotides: TGTGCCAGCAGCTTTTCTAGCGGGTCCTACGAGCAGTACTTC.

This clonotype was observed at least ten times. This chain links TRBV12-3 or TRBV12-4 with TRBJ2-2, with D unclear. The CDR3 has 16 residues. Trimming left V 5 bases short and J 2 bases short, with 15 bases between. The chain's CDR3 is CASSLPSDPNTGELFF. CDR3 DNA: TGTGCCAGCAGTCTACCGTCGGACCCTAACACCGGGGAGCTGTTTTTT.

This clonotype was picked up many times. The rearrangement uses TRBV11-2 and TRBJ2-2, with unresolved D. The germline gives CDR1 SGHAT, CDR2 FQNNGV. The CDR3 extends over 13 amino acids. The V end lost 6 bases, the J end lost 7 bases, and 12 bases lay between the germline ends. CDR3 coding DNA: TGTGCCAGCAGTTCCACGGTGAACGGGGAGCTGTTTTTT. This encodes CASSSTVNGELFF. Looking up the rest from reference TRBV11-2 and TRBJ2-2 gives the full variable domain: EAGVAQSPRYKIIEKRQSVAFWCNPISGHATLYWYQQILGQGPKLLIQFQNNGVVDDSQLPKDRFSAERLKGVDSTLKIQPAKLEDSAVYLCASSSTVNGELFFGEGSRLTVL.

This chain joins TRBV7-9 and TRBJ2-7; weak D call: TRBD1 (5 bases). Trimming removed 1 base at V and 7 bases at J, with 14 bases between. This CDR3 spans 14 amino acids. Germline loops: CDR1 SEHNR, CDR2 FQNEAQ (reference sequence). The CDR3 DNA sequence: TGTGCCAGCAGCTTAGGTCGCAGGGTATTTGAGCAGTACTTC. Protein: CASSLGRRVFEQYF.

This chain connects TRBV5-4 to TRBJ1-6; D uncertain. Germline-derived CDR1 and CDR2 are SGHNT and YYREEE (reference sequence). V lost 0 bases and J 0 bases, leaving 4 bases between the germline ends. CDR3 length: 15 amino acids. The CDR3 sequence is CASSLDSSYNSPLHF. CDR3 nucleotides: TGTGCCAGCAGCTTGGACAGCTCCTATAATTCACCCCTCCACTTT.

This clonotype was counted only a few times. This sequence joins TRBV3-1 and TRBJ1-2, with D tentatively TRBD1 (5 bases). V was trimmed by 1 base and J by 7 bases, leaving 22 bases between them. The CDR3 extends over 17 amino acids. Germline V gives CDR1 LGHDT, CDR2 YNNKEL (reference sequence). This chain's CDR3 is CASSQGATGTPRGGYTF. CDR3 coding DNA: TGTGCCAGCAGCCAAGGAGCAACGGGGACTCCGAGGGGTGGCTACACCTTC.

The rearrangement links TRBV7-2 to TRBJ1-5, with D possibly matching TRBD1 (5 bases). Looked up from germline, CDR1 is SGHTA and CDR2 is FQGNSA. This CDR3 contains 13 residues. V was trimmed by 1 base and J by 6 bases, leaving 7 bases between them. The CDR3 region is CASSLGGSQPQHF. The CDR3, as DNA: TGTGCCAGCAGCTTAGGGGGGAGTCAGCCCCAGCATTTT.

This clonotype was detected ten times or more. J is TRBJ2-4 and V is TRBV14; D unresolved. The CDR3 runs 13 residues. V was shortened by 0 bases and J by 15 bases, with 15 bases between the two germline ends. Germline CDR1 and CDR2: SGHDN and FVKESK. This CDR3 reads CASSQDRNTIPYF. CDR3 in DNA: TGTGCCAGCAGCCAAGATAGGAACACCATCCCGTACTTC.

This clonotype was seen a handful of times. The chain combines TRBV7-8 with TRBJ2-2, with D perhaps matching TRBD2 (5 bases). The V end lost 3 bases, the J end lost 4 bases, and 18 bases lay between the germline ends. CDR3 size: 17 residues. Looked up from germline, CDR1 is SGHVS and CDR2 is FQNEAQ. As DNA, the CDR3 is TGTGCCAGCAGCTTGGTCCCGAGGGCGCAGGTCACCGGGGAGCTGTTTTTT. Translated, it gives CASSLVPRAQVTGELFF.